One and the same sample provided the 9 T cell receptor beta chains below, sequenced in a study of chemoradiotherapy in HPV16-positive cancers. Measured with immunoSEQ multiplex PCR; TCRdb has only the in-frame clones, and not every one. The repertoire holds roughly 880 clones, with 89% as singletons. Sequencing used tumor tissue, obtained from a patient who underwent chemoradiotherapy. Receptors originate from a human donor with HPV-associated anogenital cancer.

The chain is built from TRBV4-3 and TRBJ2-1; 11 bases map to TRBD2. The germline V gene encodes CDR1 LGHNA and CDR2 YSLEER. CDR3 length: 17 residues. V gave up 0 bases and J gave up 4 bases; unmatched junction bases: 5. The CDR3 DNA reads as TGCGCCAGCAGCCAAGATCCTAGCGGGGGGTTTTACAATGAGCAGTTCTTC. The encoded protein is CASSQDPSGGFYNEQFF.

This clone was seen a single time. The chain has TRBV11-2 and TRBJ2-7; unclear D gene. Germline CDR1 reads SGHAT; CDR2 reads FQNNGV. CDR3 size: 12 residues. Trimming shortened V by 7 bases and J by 5 bases, and 12 bases separated the two germline ends. CDR3 region: CASTRQPHEQYF. In DNA form, the CDR3 reads TGTGCCAGCACCCGGCAACCACACGAGCAGTACTTC. Using reference TRBV11-2 and TRBJ2-7 for the parts outside the CDR3, the full variable domain is EAGVAQSPRYKIIEKRQSVAFWCNPISGHATLYWYQQILGQGPKLLIQFQNNGVVDDSQLPKDRFSAERLKGVDSTLKIQPAKLEDSAVYLCASTRQPHEQYFGPGTRLTVT.

The chain joins TRBV7-3 to TRBJ2-3, with no clear D. This CDR3 contains 15 residues. With 0 bases removed from V and 5 bases from J, the gap between germline ends came to 12 bases. CDR1 is SGHTA and CDR2 is FQGTGA in the germline V gene. CDR3 sequence reads: CASSLTPRAGDTQYF. DNA for the CDR3: TGTGCCAGCAGCTTAACCCCACGAGCAGGAGATACGCAGTATTTT.

This clone was detected only once. This chain connects TRBV6-6 to TRBJ1-1; D may be TRBD1 (6 bases). The V and J ends lost 5 bases and 10 bases respectively, with 17 bases between them. There are 13 residues in the CDR3. Germline lookup yields CDR1 MNHNY and CDR2 SVGAGI (reference sequence). For the CDR3, the DNA is TGTGCCAGCAGTAACGTAAGGGGGAGGCGAGCTTTCTTT. Protein: CASSNVRGRRAFF.

This chain links TRBV11-3 with TRBJ1-5, with D unclear. Germline V CDR1 and CDR2: SGHNT, YENEEA. V lost 3 bases and J lost 6, with 15 bases in between. This CDR3 has 15 amino acids. The DNA for the CDR3 is TGTGCCAGCAGCTTCTTCACTGGGCTCCGTCAGCCCCAGCATTTT. This translates into CASSFFTGLRQPQHF.

This sequence joins TRBV6-5 and TRBJ2-5; D gene ambiguous. CDR1 and CDR2 (germline): MNHEY, SVGAGI. The CDR3 spans 11 residues. V was trimmed by 7 bases and J by 6 bases, leaving 9 bases between them. The CDR3 sequence: CASNHLKTQYF. For the CDR3, the DNA is TGTGCCAGCAACCATCTGAAGACCCAGTACTTC.

The chain links TRBV7-9 to TRBJ2-5; 9 bases map to TRBD1. J lost 6 bases, V lost 3 bases, and 17 bases had no gene match. In germline, CDR1 is SEHNR, CDR2 FQNEAQ (reference sequence). The CDR3 is 18 residues long. The CDR3 loop reads CASSFGTGFVSQPKTQYF. The CDR3 DNA reads TGTGCCAGCAGCTTCGGGACAGGGTTTGTCAGTCAGCCTAAGACCCAGTACTTC.

This chain joins TRBV28 and TRBJ1-4; D is undetermined. Germline loops: CDR1 MDHEN, CDR2 SYDVKM. V gave up 8 bases and J gave up 4 bases, with 5 bases separating them. This CDR3 is built from 11 residues. CDR3 sequence (DNA): TGTGCCAGCTCGGATAATGAAAAACTGTTTTTT. Its translation: CASSDNEKLFF.

CDR3 in DNA: TGCAGCGTGGAACTAAACACAGATACGCAGTATTTT. It specifies CSVELNTDTQYF. The chain recombines TRBV29-1 with TRBJ2-3; D is uncertain. The CDR3 is 12 residues long. Germline CDR1 reads SQVTM; CDR2 reads ANQGSEA. Trimming took 6 bases from V and 2 from J, leaving 9 bases between them.